This TCR beta chain was captured in a study of T-cell reconstitution after alpha-beta-depleted transplantation in children. This CDR3 has 15 residues. Germline V gives CDR1 DFQATT, CDR2 SNEGSKA (reference sequence). Trimming left V 6 bases short and J 6 bases short, with 20 bases between. It was with unique molecular identifiers that the TCRbeta library was prepared. A single record per CDR3 protein comes from TCRdb applying MiXCR to the PCR reads. This sample yields 580,000 or so distinct CDR3 sequences, of which roughly 24% are seen a single time; less than 15% belongs to the top ten. The sample holds one count of this clonotype.

Sequencing used PBMCs, mostly from graft donor cells, obtained 360 days after TCRalphabeta/CD19-depleted stem cell transplant. The rearrangement uses TRBV20-1 and TRBJ1-4, with D maybe TRBD1 (6 bases). This sequence originates from a boy younger than two who had a stem cell transplant for acute myeloid leukemia, so the T cells may come from the graft donor. CDR3 amino acids: CSASGDTGGDEKLFF. The CDR3, as DNA: TGCAGTGCCTCCGGTGACACCGGGGGCGATGAAAAACTGTTTTTT.